This record concerns one T cell receptor beta chain sequence. Original handling: Nucleated cell counts were estimated from reference gene primer amplification. Data came from immunoSEQ multiplex PCR; TCRdb stores just in-frame clones and leaves some out. The DNA gave D and trimming, while V, J and clone size come from that table. The sample gives more than 250,000 clones, around 88% of which show up once; 1.6% is in the top ten. The entry originates in a study of blood T cell repertoires in COVID-19. Overall study: Some COVID-19 samples were acute and others convalescent; all came from the United States, Italy and Spain. PBMCs, B-cell-depleted T cells, or T cells were the source of the cDNA or gDNA that made up the material.

V was cut by 3 bases and J by 6 bases, with 9 bases left in between. This CDR3 has 13 amino acids. The germline V gene has CDR1 SGHDN and CDR2 FVKESK. The sequence derives from a woman aged 50 to 60 with acute or convalescent COVID-19. The chain carries TRBV14 and TRBJ2-1; TRBD1 might be the D (5 bases). The sequenced sample consisted of peripheral blood. The CDR3 DNA reads TGTGCCAGCAGCCAGACAGTTTTCAATGAGCAGTTCTTC. This encodes CASSQTVFNEQFF.